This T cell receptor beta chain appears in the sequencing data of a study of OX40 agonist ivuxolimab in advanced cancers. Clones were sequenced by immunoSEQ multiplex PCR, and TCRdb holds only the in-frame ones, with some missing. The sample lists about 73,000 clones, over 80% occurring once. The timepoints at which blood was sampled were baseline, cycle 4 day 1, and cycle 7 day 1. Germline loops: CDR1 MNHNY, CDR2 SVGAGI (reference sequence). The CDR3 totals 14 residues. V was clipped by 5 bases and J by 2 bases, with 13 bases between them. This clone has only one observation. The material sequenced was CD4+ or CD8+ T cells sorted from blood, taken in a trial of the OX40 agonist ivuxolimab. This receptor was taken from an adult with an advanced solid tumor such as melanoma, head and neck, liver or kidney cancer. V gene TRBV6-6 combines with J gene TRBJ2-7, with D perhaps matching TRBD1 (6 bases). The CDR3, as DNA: TGTGCCAGCAGTCTAGAAGGGGGAACCTACGAGCAGTACTTC. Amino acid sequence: CASSLEGGTYEQYF.